Following are 9 T cell receptor beta chains from one sample sequenced in a study of shared clonotypes between healthy human individuals. Naive CD8 cells, CD45RO-negative and positively selected for CCR7, excluded terminally differentiated effector memory CD45RA+ cells. The protocol was immunoSEQ multiplex PCR, while the TCRdb copy is restricted to in-frame clones and leaves out a portion. The sample has about 2,100,000 clones, about 92% seen once; the top ten hold 1.5% to 2%. Sequencing input: naive CD8+ T cells from PBMCs. These receptors all stem from a man between 18 and 29 years old in good health. Some clones in this sample may be carry-over from other donors' samples.

The chain recombines TRBV10-3 with TRBJ2-1, with D possibly being TRBD1 (6 bases). Trimming cost V 1 base and J 7 bases, with 23 bases left between them. This CDR3 contains 18 residues. The germline gives CDR1 ENHRY, CDR2 SYGVKD. DNA of the CDR3: TGTGCCATCAGTGAGTTTTGGGAGACAGGCCTTAGTGGTAATGAGCAGTTCTTC. It specifies CAISEFWETGLSGNEQFF.

This rearrangement joins TRBV28 to TRBJ1-2, with 8 positions matching TRBD1. With V trimmed by 6 bases and J by 6 bases, 15 bases remained unmatched. Germline CDR1 and CDR2: MDHEN and SYDVKM. This CDR3 contains 16 residues. The CDR3: CASSPDREGLENGYTF. The CDR3 DNA reads as TGTGCCAGCAGCCCGGACAGGGAAGGCTTGGAGAATGGCTACACCTTC.

Comments on this clone: At the DNA level, this CDR3 is encoded by other sequences in the same sample as well. DNA for the CDR3: TGCGCCAGCAGCTCGCCTTCCTACGAGCAGTACTTC. Encoded protein: CASSSPSYEQYF. The rearrangement uses TRBV5-1 and TRBJ2-7; D call uncertain. The CDR3 is 12 amino acids. Per germline, CDR1 SGHRS and CDR2 YFSETQ. V was cut by 3 bases and J by 1 base, with 5 bases left in between.

The rearrangement uses TRBV7-8 and TRBJ2-1; 8 positions agree with TRBD2. There are 16 residues in the CDR3. In germline, CDR1 is SGHVS, CDR2 FQNEAQ. V lost 5 bases and J lost 8; bases outside the gene matches: 14. CDR3: CASSLNGLAILDEQFF. The CDR3 DNA follows: TGTGCCAGCAGCCTAAACGGACTAGCAATCCTGGATGAGCAGTTCTTC. The complete variable domain, with remaining parts taken from reference TRBV7-8 and TRBJ2-1, reads GAGVSQSPRYKVAKRGQDVALRCDPISGHVSLFWYQQALGQGPEFLTYFQNEAQLDKSGLPSDRFFAERPEGSVSTLKIQRTQQEDSAVYLCASSLNGLAILDEQFFGPGTRLTVL.

The J gene is TRBJ2-5, the V gene TRBV28; 11 bases fit TRBD1. The CDR3 has 20 residues. Germline-derived CDR1 and CDR2 are MDHEN and SYDVKM. V shed 3 bases, J shed 5 bases, and the junction held 20 bases outside the gene matches. CDR3 sequence: CASSFWDSWTGGVEGETQYF. CDR3 DNA: TGTGCCAGCAGTTTTTGGGATAGTTGGACAGGGGGCGTAGAGGGGGAGACCCAGTACTTC.

The rearrangement uses TRBV11-2 and TRBJ2-1; 7 bases agree with TRBD2. CDR3 length: 15 amino acids. Germline CDR1 reads SGHAT; CDR2 reads FQNNGV. J gave up 9 bases and V 0 bases, and 8 bases lay outside the gene matches. The CDR3 DNA reads as TGTGCCAGCAGCTTAGATACCGGGAGGAGGGGTGAGCAGTTCTTC. Its translation is CASSLDTGRRGEQFF.

The chain couples TRBV29-1 to TRBJ2-1; D is unresolved. The germline V and J ends were trimmed by 4 bases and 4 bases, with 11 bases remaining between them. In germline, CDR1 is SQVTM, CDR2 ANQGSEA. The CDR3 has 13 amino acids. CDR3 in DNA: TGCAGCGTTGGAACAGCTCCGTACAATGAGCAGTTCTTC. Its protein product is CSVGTAPYNEQFF.

V is TRBV7-8 and J is TRBJ2-1, with D maybe TRBD2 (7 bases). V lost 11 bases and J 2 bases, leaving 13 bases between the germline ends. Germline V gives CDR1 SGHVS, CDR2 FQNEAQ. The CDR3 runs to 13 residues. The CDR3 bases are TGTGCCGGGGGGGCGGGGACCTACAATGAGCAGTTCTTC. This codes for CAGGAGTYNEQFF.

J is TRBJ2-1 and V is TRBV4-1; possible D gene TRBD2, 6 bases. This CDR3 comprises 14 residues. CDR1 and CDR2 (germline): MGHRA, YSYEKL. The V and J ends lost 1 base and 15 bases respectively, with 19 bases between them. CDR3 protein: CASSQGSAGWMSFF. Here the CDR3 DNA reads TGCGCCAGCAGCCAAGGATCTGCGGGGTGGATGTCGTTCTTC.